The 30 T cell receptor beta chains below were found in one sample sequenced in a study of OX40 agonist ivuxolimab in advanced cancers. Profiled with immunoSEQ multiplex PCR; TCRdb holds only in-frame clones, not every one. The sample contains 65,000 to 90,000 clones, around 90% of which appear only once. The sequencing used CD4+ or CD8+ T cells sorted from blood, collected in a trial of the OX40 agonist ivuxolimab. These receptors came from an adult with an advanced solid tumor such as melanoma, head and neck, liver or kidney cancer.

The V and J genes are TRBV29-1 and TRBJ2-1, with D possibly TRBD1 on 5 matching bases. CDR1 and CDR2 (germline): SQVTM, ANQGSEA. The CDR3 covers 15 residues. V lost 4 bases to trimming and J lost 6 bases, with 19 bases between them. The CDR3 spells CSVVLGPAIPNEQFF. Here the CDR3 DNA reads TGCAGCGTTGTGCTGGGGCCGGCGATCCCCAATGAGCAGTTCTTC.

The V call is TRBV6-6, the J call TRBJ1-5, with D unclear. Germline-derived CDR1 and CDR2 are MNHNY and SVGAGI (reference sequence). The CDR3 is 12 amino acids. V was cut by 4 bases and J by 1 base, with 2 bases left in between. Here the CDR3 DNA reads TGTGCCAGCAGTTTGAGCAATCAGCCCCAGCATTTT. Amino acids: CASSLSNQPQHF.

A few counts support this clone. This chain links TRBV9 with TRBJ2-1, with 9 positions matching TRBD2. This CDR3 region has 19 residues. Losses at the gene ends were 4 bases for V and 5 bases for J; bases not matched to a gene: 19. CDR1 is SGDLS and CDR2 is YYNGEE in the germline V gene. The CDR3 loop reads CASSLEGAHLAGPNNEQFF. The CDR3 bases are TGTGCCAGCAGCCTAGAGGGGGCTCATCTAGCGGGGCCTAACAATGAGCAGTTCTTC.

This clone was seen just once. The CDR3, as DNA: TGTGCCAGTACCCTCGAGTGGGGACGACTACAGGCCCAGTACTTC. Amino acids: CASTLEWGRLQAQYF. This sequence joins TRBV19 and TRBJ2-5, with D tentatively TRBD1 or TRBD2 (5 bases each). The CDR3 is 15 residues long. V lost 7 bases to trimming and J lost 9 bases, with 24 bases between them. CDR1 is LNHDA, CDR2 SQIVND, per germline (reference sequence). Using reference TRBV19 and TRBJ2-5 for the parts outside the CDR3, the full variable domain is DGGITQSPKYLFRKEGQNVTLSCEQNLNHDAMYWYRQDPGQGLRLIYYSQIVNDFQKGDIAEGYSVSREKKESFPLTVTSAQKNPTAFYLCASTLEWGRLQAQYFGPGTRLLVL.

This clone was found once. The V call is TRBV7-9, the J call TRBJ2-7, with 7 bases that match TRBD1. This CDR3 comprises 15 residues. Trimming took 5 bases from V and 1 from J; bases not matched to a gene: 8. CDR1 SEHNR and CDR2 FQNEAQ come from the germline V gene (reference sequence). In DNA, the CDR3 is TGTGCCAGCAGCGACCCGGGACAGTATTCCTACGAGCAGTACTTC. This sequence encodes CASSDPGQYSYEQYF.

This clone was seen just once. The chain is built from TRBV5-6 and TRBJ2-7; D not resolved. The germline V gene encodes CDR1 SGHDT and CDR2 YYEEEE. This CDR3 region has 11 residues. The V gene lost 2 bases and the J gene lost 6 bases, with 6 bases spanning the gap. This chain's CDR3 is CASSFGGEQYF. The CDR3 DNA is TGTGCCAGCAGCTTCGGTGGCGAGCAGTACTTC.

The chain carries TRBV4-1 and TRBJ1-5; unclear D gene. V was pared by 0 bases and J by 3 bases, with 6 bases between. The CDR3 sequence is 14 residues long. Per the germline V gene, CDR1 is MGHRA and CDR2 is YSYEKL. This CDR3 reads CASSQDIVNQPQHF. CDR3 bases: TGCGCCAGCAGCCAAGATATTGTCAATCAGCCCCAGCATTTT.

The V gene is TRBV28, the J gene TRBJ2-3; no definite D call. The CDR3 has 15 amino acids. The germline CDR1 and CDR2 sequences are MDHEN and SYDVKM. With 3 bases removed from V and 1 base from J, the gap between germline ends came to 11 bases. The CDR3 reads CASSLDGSGTDTQYF. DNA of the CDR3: TGTGCCAGCAGTTTGGACGGGTCCGGCACAGATACGCAGTATTTT. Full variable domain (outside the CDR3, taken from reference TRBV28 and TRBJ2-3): DVKVTQSSRYLVKRTGEKVFLECVQDMDHENMFWYRQDPGLGLRLIYFSYDVKMKEKGDIPEGYSVSREKKERFSLILESASTNQTSMYLCASSLDGSGTDTQYFGPGTRLTVL.

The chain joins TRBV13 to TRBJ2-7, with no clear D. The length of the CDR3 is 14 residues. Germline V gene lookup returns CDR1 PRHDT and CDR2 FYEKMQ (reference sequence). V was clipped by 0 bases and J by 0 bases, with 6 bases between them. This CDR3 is CASSLGGSSYEQYF. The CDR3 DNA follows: TGTGCCAGCAGCTTAGGGGGTAGCTCCTACGAGCAGTACTTC.

The CDR3 DNA is TGTGCCAGCAGTCCCAGGCCCCTCTCTGGAAACACCATATATTTT. Protein product: CASSPRPLSGNTIYF. The J gene is TRBJ1-3, the V gene TRBV27; unclear D gene. Trimming cost V 5 bases and J 0 bases, with 11 bases left between them. The CDR3 is 15 residues long. CDR1 is MNHEY and CDR2 is SMNVEV in the germline V gene (reference sequence).

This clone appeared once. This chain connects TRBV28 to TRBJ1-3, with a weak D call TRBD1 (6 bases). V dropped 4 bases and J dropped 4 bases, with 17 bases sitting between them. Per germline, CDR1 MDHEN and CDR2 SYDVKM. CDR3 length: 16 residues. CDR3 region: CASSSKRGARGNTIYF. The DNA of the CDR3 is TGTGCCAGCAGTTCTAAACGGGGGGCGCGCGGAAACACCATATATTTT.

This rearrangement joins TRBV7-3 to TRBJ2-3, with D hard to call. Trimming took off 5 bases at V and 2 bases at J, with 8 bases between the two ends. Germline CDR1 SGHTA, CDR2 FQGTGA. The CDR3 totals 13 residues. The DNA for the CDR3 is TGTGCCAGCAGCCAGGTTCTCACAGATACGCAGTATTTT. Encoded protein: CASSQVLTDTQYF.

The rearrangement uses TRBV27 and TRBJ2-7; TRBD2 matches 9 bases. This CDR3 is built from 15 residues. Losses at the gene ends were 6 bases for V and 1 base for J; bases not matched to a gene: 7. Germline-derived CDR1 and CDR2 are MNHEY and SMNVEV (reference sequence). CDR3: CASSPFAGGSYEQYF. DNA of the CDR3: TGTGCCAGCAGCCCGTTTGCGGGGGGGTCCTACGAGCAGTACTTC.

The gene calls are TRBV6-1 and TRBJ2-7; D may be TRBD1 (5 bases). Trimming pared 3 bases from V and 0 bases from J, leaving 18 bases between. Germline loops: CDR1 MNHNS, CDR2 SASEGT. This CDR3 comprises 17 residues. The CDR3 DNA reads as TGTGCCAGCAGTGAGAGCCTCCGGACACTTAGCTCCTACGAGCAGTACTTC. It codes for CASSESLRTLSSYEQYF.

The CDR3 region is CASRLSGSSTDTQYF. CDR3 in DNA: TGTGCCAGCAGATTATCAGGTTCCAGCACAGATACGCAGTATTTT. The chain recombines TRBV5-4 with TRBJ2-3; D is unclear. The CDR3 is 15 amino acids. V was clipped by 5 bases and J by 0 bases, with 13 bases between them. Germline V lookup: CDR1 SGHNT, CDR2 YYREEE (reference sequence).

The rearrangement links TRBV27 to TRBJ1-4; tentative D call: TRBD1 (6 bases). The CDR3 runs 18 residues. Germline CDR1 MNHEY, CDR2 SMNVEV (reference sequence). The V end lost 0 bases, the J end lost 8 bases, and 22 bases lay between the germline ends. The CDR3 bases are TGTGCCAGCAGTTTATCGACCCCAGGGACAACCCACGAGGAAAAACTGTTTTTT. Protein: CASSLSTPGTTHEEKLFF.

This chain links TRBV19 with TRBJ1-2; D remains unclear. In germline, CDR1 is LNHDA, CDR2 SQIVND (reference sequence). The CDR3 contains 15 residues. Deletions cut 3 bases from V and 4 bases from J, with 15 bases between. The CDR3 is CASSMVVAEPYGYTF. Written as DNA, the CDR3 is TGTGCCAGTAGTATGGTAGTGGCAGAGCCCTATGGCTACACCTTC.

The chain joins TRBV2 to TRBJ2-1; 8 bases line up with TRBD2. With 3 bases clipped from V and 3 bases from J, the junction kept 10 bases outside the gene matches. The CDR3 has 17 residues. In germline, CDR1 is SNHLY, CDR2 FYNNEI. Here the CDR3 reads CASSDLGTRIFYNEQFF. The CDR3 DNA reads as TGTGCCAGCAGTGATTTAGGGACTAGGATTTTCTACAATGAGCAGTTCTTC. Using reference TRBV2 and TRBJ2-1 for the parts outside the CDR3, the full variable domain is EPEVTQTPSHQVTQMGQEVILRCVPISNHLYFYWYRQILGQKVEFLVSFYNNEISEKSEIFDDQFSVERPDGSNFTLKIRSTKLEDSAMYFCASSDLGTRIFYNEQFFGPGTRLTVL.

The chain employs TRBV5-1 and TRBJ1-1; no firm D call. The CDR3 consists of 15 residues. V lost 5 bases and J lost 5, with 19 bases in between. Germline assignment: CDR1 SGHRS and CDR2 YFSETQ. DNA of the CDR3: TGCGCCAGCAGTGGGCTTTGGGAGGGTAAAACTGAAGCTTTCTTT. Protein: CASSGLWEGKTEAFF.

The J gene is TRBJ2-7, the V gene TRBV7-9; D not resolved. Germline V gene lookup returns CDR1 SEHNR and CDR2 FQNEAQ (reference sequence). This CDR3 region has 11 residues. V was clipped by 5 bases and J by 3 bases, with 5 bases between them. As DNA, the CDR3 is TGTGCCAGCAGCACCAACTACGAGCAGTACTTC. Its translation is CASSTNYEQYF.

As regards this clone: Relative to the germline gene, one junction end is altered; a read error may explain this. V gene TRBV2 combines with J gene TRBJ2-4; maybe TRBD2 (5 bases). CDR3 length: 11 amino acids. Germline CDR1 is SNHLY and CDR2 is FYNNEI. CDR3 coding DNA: TGTGCCAGCAGTGAAGCGGGAGACGGATTCTTC. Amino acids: CASSEAGDGFF.

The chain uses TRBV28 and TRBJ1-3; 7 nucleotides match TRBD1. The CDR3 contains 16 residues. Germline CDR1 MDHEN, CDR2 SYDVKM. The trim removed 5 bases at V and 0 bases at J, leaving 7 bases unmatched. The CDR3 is CASSPPDRVSGNTIYF. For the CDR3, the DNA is TGTGCCAGCAGTCCCCCCGACAGGGTCTCTGGAAACACCATATATTTT.

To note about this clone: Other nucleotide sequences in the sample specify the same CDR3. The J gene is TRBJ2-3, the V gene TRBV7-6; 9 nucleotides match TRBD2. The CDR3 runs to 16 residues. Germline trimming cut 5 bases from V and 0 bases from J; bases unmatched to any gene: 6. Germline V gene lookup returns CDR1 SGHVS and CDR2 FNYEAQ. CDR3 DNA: TGTGCCAGCAGCCCACCAGCGGGGGGTAGCACAGATACGCAGTATTTT. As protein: CASSPPAGGSTDTQYF. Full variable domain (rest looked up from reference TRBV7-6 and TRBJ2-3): GAGVSQSPRYKVTKRGQDVALRCDPISGHVSLYWYRQALGQGPEFLTYFNYEAQQDKSGLPNDRFSAERPEGSISTLTIQRTEQRDSAMYRCASSPPAGGSTDTQYFGPGTRLTVL.

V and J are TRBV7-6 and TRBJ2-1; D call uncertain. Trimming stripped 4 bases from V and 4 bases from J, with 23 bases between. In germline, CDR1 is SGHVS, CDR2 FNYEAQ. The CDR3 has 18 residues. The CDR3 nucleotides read TGTGCCAGCAGCTCAGATCTAGGTTGGGATTGGGATTACAATGAGCAGTTCTTC. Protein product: CASSSDLGWDWDYNEQFF.

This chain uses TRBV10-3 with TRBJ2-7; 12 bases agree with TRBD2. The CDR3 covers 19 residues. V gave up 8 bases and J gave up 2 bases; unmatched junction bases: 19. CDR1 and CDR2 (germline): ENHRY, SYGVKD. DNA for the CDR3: TGTGCCATCGGGGTCGGGGGGGAACTAGCGGGAGGACCCCCCTACGAGCAGTACTTC. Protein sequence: CAIGVGGELAGGPPYEQYF.

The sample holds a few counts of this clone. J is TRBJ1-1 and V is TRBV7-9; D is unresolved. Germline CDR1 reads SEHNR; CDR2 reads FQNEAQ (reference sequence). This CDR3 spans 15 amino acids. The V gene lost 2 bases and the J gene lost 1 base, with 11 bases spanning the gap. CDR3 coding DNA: TGTGCCAGCAGCTTAATGCTCGGAGAGAACACTGAAGCTTTCTTT. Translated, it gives CASSLMLGENTEAFF.

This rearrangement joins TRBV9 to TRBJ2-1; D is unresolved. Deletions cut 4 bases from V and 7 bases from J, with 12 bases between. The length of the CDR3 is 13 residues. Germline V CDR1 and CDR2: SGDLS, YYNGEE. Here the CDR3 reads CASSLFAGNEQFF. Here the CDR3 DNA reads TGTGCCAGCAGCCTCTTTGCCGGGAATGAGCAGTTCTTC.

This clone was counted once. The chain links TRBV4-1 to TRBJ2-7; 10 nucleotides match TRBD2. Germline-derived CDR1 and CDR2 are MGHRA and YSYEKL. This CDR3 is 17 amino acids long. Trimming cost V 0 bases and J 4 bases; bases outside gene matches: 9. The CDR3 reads CASSQERSLAGEYEQYF. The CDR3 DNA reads TGCGCCAGCAGCCAAGAGCGATCCCTAGCGGGAGAATACGAGCAGTACTTC.

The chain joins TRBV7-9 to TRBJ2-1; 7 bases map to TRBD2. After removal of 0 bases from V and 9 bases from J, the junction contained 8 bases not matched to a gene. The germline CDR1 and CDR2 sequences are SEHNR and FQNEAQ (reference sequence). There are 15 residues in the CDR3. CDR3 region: CASSLARGMGGEQFF. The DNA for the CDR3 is TGTGCCAGCAGCTTAGCGCGGGGGATGGGTGGTGAGCAGTTCTTC. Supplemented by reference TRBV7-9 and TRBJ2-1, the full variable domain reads DTGVSQNPRHKITKRGQNVTFRCDPISEHNRLYWYRQTLGQGPEFLTYFQNEAQLEKSRLLSDRFSAERPKGSFSTLEIQRTEQGDSAMYLCASSLARGMGGEQFFGPGTRLTVL.

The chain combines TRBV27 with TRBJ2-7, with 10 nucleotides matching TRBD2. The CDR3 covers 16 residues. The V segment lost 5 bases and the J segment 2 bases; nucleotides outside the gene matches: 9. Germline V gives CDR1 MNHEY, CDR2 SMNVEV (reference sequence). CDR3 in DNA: TGTGCCAGCAGTGGGTGGACTAGCGGAAATCCCTACGAGCAGTACTTC. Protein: CASSGWTSGNPYEQYF.